The 23 T cell receptor beta chains listed next were all sequenced from one sample in a study of T cells in Graves' hyperthyroidism and ophthalmopathy (dated by TCRdb to the late 2010s). Preparation of the library involved multiplex PCR. For sequencing, an Illumina HiSeq 2000 was employed. Amplification of TCR beta CDR3 regions was carried out from RNA transcripts. The first round of RT-PCR for the TCR CDR3 was performed with the HTBI primer set and the Qiagen OneStep RT-PCR kit. TCRdb trimmed the raw reads at Q25, called clones with MiXCR and kept productive beta chains. Every CDR3 protein is listed once, alongside the most common genes and DNA of its rows. This sample has approximately 630,000 distinct CDR3 sequences in its table, and 15% to 20% of those were observed once. About 3.8% of the sample goes to the ten largest clones. Sequences were obtained from blood. Receptors were obtained from a woman aged 30 to 39 with Graves' hyperthyroidism.

This clonotype was counted between two and nine times. The rearrangement links TRBV9 to TRBJ2-7; the D gene is possibly TRBD2 (6 bases). CDR3 length: 15 residues. The germline V gene has CDR1 SGDLS and CDR2 YYNGEE. V was shortened by 0 bases and J by 2 bases, with 12 bases between the two germline ends. The CDR3 protein is CASSVAEGSPYEQYF. CDR3 bases: TGTGCCAGCAGCGTAGCGGAGGGGTCCCCCTACGAGCAGTACTTC.

The chain links TRBV6-9 to TRBJ1-5; the D gene is possibly TRBD1 (5 bases). CDR1 and CDR2 from the germline V gene are MNHGY and SVAAGI. This CDR3 contains 15 residues. V was shortened by 6 bases and J by 4 bases, with 16 bases between the two germline ends. The CDR3 sequence: CASSLRQFGNQPQHF. DNA for the CDR3: TGTGCCAGCAGCCTTCGACAGTTTGGGAATCAGCCCCAGCATTTT.

This clonotype was recorded many times. This CDR3 reads CASSQQPGMNTIYF. The CDR3 coding sequence is TGTGCCAGCAGCCAGCAACCAGGGATGAACACCATATATTTT. The rearrangement uses TRBV3-1 and TRBJ1-3, with D possibly TRBD1 on 5 matching bases. The length of the CDR3 is 14 residues. V lost 3 bases and J lost 7, with 13 bases in between. Germline CDR1 is LGHDT and CDR2 is YNNKEL (reference sequence).

The chain is built from TRBV28 and TRBJ1-2, with D unclear. Looked up from germline, CDR1 is MDHEN and CDR2 is SYDVKM. V dropped 3 bases and J dropped 5 bases, with 10 bases sitting between them. The CDR3 covers 13 residues. The CDR3 coding sequence is TGTGCCAGCAGTTTCTCCCACAAATATGGCTACACCTTC. This encodes CASSFSHKYGYTF.

This clonotype was seen repeatedly, ten times or more. The CDR3 DNA follows: TGTGCCAGCCGAACTAGCGGGGGGGAGCAGTACTTC. Amino acids: CASRTSGGEQYF. V is TRBV2 and J is TRBJ2-7; 12 bases are shared with TRBD2. Germline V gives CDR1 SNHLY, CDR2 FYNNEI. The CDR3 consists of 12 residues. V dropped 8 bases and J dropped 7; count of bases not matched to a gene: 3.

The chain combines TRBV30 with TRBJ1-5; D remains unclear. With 2 bases removed from V and 5 bases from J, the gap between germline ends came to 10 bases. Germline lookup yields CDR1 GTSNPN and CDR2 SVGIG (reference sequence). The CDR3 loop spans 13 amino acids. The CDR3: CAWSPQGDQPQHF. CDR3 sequence (DNA): TGTGCCTGGAGTCCTCAAGGTGATCAGCCCCAGCATTTT.

This clonotype was seen more than once but under ten times. The chain joins TRBV19 to TRBJ2-1, with no clear D. CDR1 LNHDA and CDR2 SQIVND come from the germline V gene (reference sequence). CDR3 length: 14 residues. V was cut by 6 bases and J by 5 bases, with 14 bases left in between. The DNA for the CDR3 is TGTGCCAGTAGGAAAAGGGAATTGAACAATGAGCAGTTCTTC. Residues: CASRKRELNNEQFF.

This clonotype was observed a few times. The CDR3 sequence is CASRSGTSDEQYF. The CDR3 DNA follows: TGTGCCAGCAGATCCGGGACTAGCGACGAGCAGTACTTC. The chain has TRBV28 and TRBJ2-7; TRBD2 agrees at 10 bases. The CDR3 runs to 13 residues. J was trimmed by 5 bases and V by 6 bases; bases with no gene match: 4. Germline V gene data show CDR1 as MDHEN and CDR2 as SYDVKM.

This chain links TRBV5-6 with TRBJ2-7; 9 bases match TRBD1. Germline CDR1 reads SGHDT; CDR2 reads YYEEEE. The trim removed 3 bases at V and 9 bases at J, leaving 10 bases unmatched. The CDR3 is 14 residues long. In DNA form, the CDR3 reads TGTGCCAGCAGCTCGCCGGGACAGGGTAAAGTGCAGTACTTC. Amino acid sequence: CASSSPGQGKVQYF.

V gene TRBV7-2 combines with J gene TRBJ1-5, with a tentative D call TRBD1 (5 bases). Trimming pared 1 base from V and 1 base from J, leaving 11 bases between. Germline values: CDR1 SGHTA, CDR2 FQGNSA. This CDR3 has 16 residues. The CDR3 DNA sequence: TGTGCCAGCAGCTTAGAGTTCAGGGCGAGCAATCAGCCCCAGCATTTT. Translating gives CASSLEFRASNQPQHF.

Many counts were recorded for this clonotype. This sequence joins TRBV7-8 and TRBJ2-7, with 7 bases matching TRBD1. Germline V gene data show CDR1 as SGHVS and CDR2 as FQNEAQ. The junction had 14 bases not matched to a gene; V was cut back by 8 bases and J by 7 bases. The CDR3 length is 14 residues. For the CDR3, the DNA is TGTGCCAGCCGCGTAGGGAAACAGGACAGGGAGCAGTACTTC. Amino acids: CASRVGKQDREQYF.

DNA for the CDR3: TGTGCCAGTAGCCCCTCCCGGGGGCCCTACGAGCAGTACTTC. Amino acid sequence: CASSPSRGPYEQYF. The rearrangement uses TRBV19 and TRBJ2-7; tentatively, D is TRBD1 or TRBD2 (6 bases each). Germline lookup yields CDR1 LNHDA and CDR2 SQIVND (reference sequence). V lost 6 bases and J lost 2, with 14 bases in between. The length of the CDR3 is 14 residues.

The chain employs TRBV2 and TRBJ1-2, with D uncertain. The CDR3 runs 15 residues. Per the germline V gene, CDR1 is SNHLY and CDR2 is FYNNEI. Deletions cut 5 bases from V and 0 bases from J, with 13 bases between. CDR3 sequence: CASSLLGSPNYGYTF. The DNA for the CDR3 is TGTGCCAGCAGTCTACTCGGGTCCCCTAACTATGGCTACACCTTC.

This rearrangement joins TRBV19 to TRBJ2-4, with 8 bases identical to TRBD2. V was pared by 2 bases and J by 3 bases, with 6 bases of the junction left unmatched. CDR1 LNHDA and CDR2 SQIVND come from the germline V gene (reference sequence). This CDR3 comprises 16 residues. CDR3 sequence: CASSIPGLDIKNIQYF. CDR3 bases: TGTGCCAGTAGTATACCGGGACTAGACATCAAAAACATTCAGTACTTC. Variable domain in full (rest from reference TRBV19 and TRBJ2-4): DGGITQSPKYLFRKEGQNVTLSCEQNLNHDAMYWYRQDPGQGLRLIYYSQIVNDFQKGDIAEGYSVSREKKESFPLTVTSAQKNPTAFYLCASSIPGLDIKNIQYFGAGTRLSVL.

V gene TRBV20-1 combines with J gene TRBJ2-1, with TRBD2 identical over 12 bases. Germline V gene sequence: CDR1 DFQATT, CDR2 SNEGSKA (reference sequence). V trimming: 6 bases; J trimming: 0 bases; junction bases outside the gene matches: 24. CDR3 length equals 22 residues. This chain's CDR3 is CSASENWASGRAANGSYNEQFF. The DNA of the CDR3 is TGCAGTGCCTCGGAAAACTGGGCTAGCGGGAGGGCCGCTAACGGCTCCTACAATGAGCAGTTCTTC.

This clonotype came up many times. The CDR3 sequence: CASSFTYNEQFF. The CDR3 DNA sequence: TGTGCCAGCAGCTTCACATACAATGAGCAGTTCTTC. The chain links TRBV7-9 to TRBJ2-1; D ambiguous. Germline V gene data show CDR1 as SEHNR and CDR2 as FQNEAQ (reference sequence). Trimming stripped 3 bases from V and 4 bases from J, with 4 bases between. This CDR3 is 12 amino acids long.

Ten or more counts support this clonotype. The chain has TRBV11-2 and TRBJ2-7; TRBD1 matches at 11 bases. Germline-derived CDR1 and CDR2 are SGHAT and FQNNGV. The J segment lost 2 bases and the V segment lost 4 bases, leaving 4 bases of the junction unmatched. CDR3 length equals 15 residues. The CDR3 region has the DNA TGTGCCAGCAGCTACCCGGGACAGGGGGCCTACGAGCAGTACTTC. As protein: CASSYPGQGAYEQYF.

This clonotype turned up a few times. CDR3 loop: CASRTGTGPEKLFF. For the CDR3, the DNA is TGTGCCAGCAGGACCGGGACAGGTCCAGAAAAACTGTTTTTT. The chain combines TRBV28 with TRBJ1-4; 8 bases are shared with TRBD1. V was pared by 6 bases and J by 8 bases, with 8 bases of the junction left unmatched. The CDR3 is 14 amino acids. Germline CDR1 MDHEN, CDR2 SYDVKM. The whole variable domain, remainder taken from reference TRBV28 and TRBJ1-4, is DVKVTQSSRYLVKRTGEKVFLECVQDMDHENMFWYRQDPGLGLRLIYFSYDVKMKEKGDIPEGYSVSREKKERFSLILESASTNQTSMYLCASRTGTGPEKLFFGSGTQLSVL.

In this sample, this clonotype turned up many times. The genes are TRBV5-1 and TRBJ2-3; 12 bases agree with TRBD2. The CDR3 sequence is 16 residues long. Trimming at V came to 4 bases and at J to 3 bases, leaving 6 bases not matched to a gene. Germline CDR1 and CDR2: SGHRS and YFSETQ. DNA of the CDR3: TGCGCCAGCAGCCTCACCGGGACTAGCGGGACAGATACGCAGTATTTT. Protein sequence: CASSLTGTSGTDTQYF.

V and J are TRBV5-4 and TRBJ2-2; D not certain. The CDR3 has 15 amino acids. V shed 4 bases and J shed 2 bases, with 12 bases lying between them. The germline V gene encodes CDR1 SGHNT and CDR2 YYREEE (reference sequence). CDR3 region: CASSIDTANTGELFF. The CDR3 region has the DNA TGTGCCAGCAGCATTGACACCGCCAACACCGGGGAGCTGTTTTTT.

This rearrangement joins TRBV20-1 to TRBJ1-2, with unresolved D. V lost 2 bases and J 8 bases, leaving 15 bases between the germline ends. The CDR3 extends over 13 amino acids. The germline V gene has CDR1 DFQATT and CDR2 SNEGSKA (reference sequence). The CDR3 here is CSARTMTSPGYTF. CDR3 nucleotides: TGCAGTGCTAGAACCATGACCTCACCCGGCTACACCTTC.

The table lists this clonotype with a few counts. V and J are TRBV20-1 and TRBJ1-5, with D uncertain. This CDR3 spans 13 amino acids. CDR1 is DFQATT and CDR2 is SNEGSKA in the germline V gene (reference sequence). The ends were cut back, 0 bases at V and 5 bases at J, with 8 bases in the middle. The chain's CDR3 is CSARDPGDQPQHF. The CDR3 DNA sequence: TGCAGTGCTAGAGATCCCGGGGATCAGCCCCAGCATTTT.

In its sample, this clonotype was seen many times. This sequence joins TRBV28 and TRBJ2-1, with 9 bases matching TRBD2. In germline, CDR1 is MDHEN, CDR2 SYDVKM. The V and J ends lost 3 bases and 15 bases, in that order; junction bases with no gene match: 6. CDR3 length equals 12 residues. CDR3 DNA sequence: TGTGCCAGCAGTTTTAGCGGGAGCGCGCTGTTCTTC. Its translation: CASSFSGSALFF.